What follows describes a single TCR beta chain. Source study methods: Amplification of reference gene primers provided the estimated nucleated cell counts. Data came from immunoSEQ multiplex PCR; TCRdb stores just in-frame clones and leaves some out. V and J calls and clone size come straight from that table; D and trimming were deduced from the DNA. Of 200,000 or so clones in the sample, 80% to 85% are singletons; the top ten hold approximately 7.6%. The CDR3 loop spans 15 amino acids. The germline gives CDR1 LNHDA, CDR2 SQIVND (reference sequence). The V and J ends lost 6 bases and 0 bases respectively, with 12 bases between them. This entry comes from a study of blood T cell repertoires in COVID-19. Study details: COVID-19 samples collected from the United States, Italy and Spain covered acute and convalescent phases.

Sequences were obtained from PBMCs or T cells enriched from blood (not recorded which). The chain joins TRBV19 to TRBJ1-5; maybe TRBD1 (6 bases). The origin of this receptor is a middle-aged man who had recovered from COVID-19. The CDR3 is CASRGQRDSNQPQHF. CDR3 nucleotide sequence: TGTGCCAGTAGGGGACAACGGGATAGCAATCAGCCCCAGCATTTT.